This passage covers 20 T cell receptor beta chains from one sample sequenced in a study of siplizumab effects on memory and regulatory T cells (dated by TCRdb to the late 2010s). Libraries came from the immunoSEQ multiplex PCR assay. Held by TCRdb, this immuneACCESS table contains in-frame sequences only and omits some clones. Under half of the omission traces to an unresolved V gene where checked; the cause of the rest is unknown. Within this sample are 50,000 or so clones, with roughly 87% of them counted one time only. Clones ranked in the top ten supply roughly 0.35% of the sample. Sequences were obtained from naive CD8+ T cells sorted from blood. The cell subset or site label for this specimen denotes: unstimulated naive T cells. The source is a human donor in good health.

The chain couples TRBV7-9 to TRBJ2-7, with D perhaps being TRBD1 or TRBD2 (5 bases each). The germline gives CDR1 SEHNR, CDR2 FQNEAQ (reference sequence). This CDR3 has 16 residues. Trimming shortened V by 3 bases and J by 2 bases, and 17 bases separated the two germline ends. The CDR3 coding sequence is TGTGCCAGCAGCTTGTACATAGGGACGTCTCCCTACGAGCAGTACTTC. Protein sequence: CASSLYIGTSPYEQYF.

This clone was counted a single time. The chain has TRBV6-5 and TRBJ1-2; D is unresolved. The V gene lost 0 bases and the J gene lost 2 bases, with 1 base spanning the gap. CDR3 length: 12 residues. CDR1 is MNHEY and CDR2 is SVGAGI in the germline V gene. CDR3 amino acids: CASSYSNYGYTF. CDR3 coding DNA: TGTGCCAGCAGTTACTCAAACTATGGCTACACCTTC.

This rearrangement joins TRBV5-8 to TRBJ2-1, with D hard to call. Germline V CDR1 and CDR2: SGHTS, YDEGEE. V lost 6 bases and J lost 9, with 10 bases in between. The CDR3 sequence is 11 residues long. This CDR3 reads CASTLVLEQFF. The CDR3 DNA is TGTGCCAGCACCCTCGTGCTTGAGCAGTTCTTC.

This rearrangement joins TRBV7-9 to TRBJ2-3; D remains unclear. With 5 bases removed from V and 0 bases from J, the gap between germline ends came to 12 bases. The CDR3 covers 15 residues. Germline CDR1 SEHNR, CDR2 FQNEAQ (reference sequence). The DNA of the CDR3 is TGTGCCAGCAGCGATTACTTAGCTAGCACAGATACGCAGTATTTT. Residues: CASSDYLASTDTQYF. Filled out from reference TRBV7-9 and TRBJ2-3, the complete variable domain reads DTGVSQNPRHKITKRGQNVTFRCDPISEHNRLYWYRQTLGQGPEFLTYFQNEAQLEKSRLLSDRFSAERPKGSFSTLEIQRTEQGDSAMYLCASSDYLASTDTQYFGPGTRLTVL.

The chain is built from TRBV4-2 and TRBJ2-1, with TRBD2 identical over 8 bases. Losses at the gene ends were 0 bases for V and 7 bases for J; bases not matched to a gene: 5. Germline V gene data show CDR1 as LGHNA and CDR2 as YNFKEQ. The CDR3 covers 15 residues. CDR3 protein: CASSQDRTSRNEQFF. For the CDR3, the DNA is TGTGCCAGCAGCCAAGATAGGACTAGCCGGAATGAGCAGTTCTTC.

The CDR3 sequence is CASSLSVGTEAFF. The CDR3 DNA reads as TGTGCCAGCAGTTTATCCGTGGGGACTGAAGCTTTCTTT. This chain joins TRBV27 and TRBJ1-1, with D unclear. Trimming removed 0 bases from V and 5 bases from J, with 7 bases in between. This CDR3 is 13 amino acids long. In germline, CDR1 is MNHEY, CDR2 SMNVEV (reference sequence).

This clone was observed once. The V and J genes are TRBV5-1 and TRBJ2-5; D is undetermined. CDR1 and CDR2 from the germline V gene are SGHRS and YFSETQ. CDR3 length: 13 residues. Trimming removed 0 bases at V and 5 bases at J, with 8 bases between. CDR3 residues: CASSLVERETQYF. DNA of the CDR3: TGCGCCAGCAGCTTGGTGGAGAGGGAGACCCAGTACTTC.

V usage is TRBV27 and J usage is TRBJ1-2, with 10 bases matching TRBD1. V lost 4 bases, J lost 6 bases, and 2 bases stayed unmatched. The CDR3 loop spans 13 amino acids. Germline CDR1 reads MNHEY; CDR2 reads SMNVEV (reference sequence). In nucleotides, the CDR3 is TGTGCCAGCAGTTGGGGGACAGGGGATGGCTACACCTTC. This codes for CASSWGTGDGYTF.

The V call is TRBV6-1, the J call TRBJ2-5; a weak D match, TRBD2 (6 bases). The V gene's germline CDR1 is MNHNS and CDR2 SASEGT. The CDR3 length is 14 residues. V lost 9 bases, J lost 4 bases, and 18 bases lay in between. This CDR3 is CASPEGGARETQYF. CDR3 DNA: TGTGCCAGTCCCGAAGGAGGGGCCCGAGAGACCCAGTACTTC.

The CDR3 DNA is TGCGCCAGCAGCCAAGGCCTAGCGGGGGACAGCACAGATACGCAGTATTTT. This codes for CASSQGLAGDSTDTQYF. V gene TRBV4-1 combines with J gene TRBJ2-3; 10 bases agree with TRBD2. V shed 1 base, J shed 0 bases, and the junction held 4 bases outside the gene matches. CDR3 length equals 17 residues. Germline V gene lookup returns CDR1 MGHRA and CDR2 YSYEKL.

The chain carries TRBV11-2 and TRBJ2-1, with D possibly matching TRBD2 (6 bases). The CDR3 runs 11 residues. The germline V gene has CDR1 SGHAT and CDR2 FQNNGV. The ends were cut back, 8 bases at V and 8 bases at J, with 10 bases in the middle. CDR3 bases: TGTGCCAGCGGATGGGGGGATGAGCAGTTCTTC. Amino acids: CASGWGDEQFF.

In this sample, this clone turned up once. CDR3 nucleotides: TGTGCCAGCAGCTTAGCCGGACAGAGCACAGATACGCAGTATTTT. Translating it yields CASSLAGQSTDTQYF. The rearrangement joins TRBV7-8 to TRBJ2-3; weak D call: TRBD1 (6 bases). The CDR3 runs to 15 residues. V was trimmed by 0 bases and J by 0 bases, leaving 7 bases between them. Germline CDR1 reads SGHVS; CDR2 reads FQNEAQ. The full variable domain, with the rest looked up from reference TRBV7-8 and TRBJ2-3, is GAGVSQSPRYKVAKRGQDVALRCDPISGHVSLFWYQQALGQGPEFLTYFQNEAQLDKSGLPSDRFFAERPEGSVSTLKIQRTQQEDSAVYLCASSLAGQSTDTQYFGPGTRLTVL.

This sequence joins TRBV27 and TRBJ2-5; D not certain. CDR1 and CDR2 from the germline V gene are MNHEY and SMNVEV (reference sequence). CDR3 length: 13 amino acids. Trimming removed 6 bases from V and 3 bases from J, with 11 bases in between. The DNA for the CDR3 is TGTGCCAGCAGCTCGTTAGGCGAAGAGACCCAGTACTTC. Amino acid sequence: CASSSLGEETQYF.

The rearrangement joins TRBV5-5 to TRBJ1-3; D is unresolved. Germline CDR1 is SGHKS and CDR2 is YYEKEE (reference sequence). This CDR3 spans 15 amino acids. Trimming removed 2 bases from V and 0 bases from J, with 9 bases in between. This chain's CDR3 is CASSLGRNSGNTIYF. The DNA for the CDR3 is TGTGCCAGCAGCTTAGGACGGAACTCTGGAAACACCATATATTTT. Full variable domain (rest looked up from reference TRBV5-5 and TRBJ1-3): DAGVTQSPTHLIKTRGQQVTLRCSPISGHKSVSWYQQVLGQGPQFIFQYYEKEERGRGNFPDRFSARQFPNYSSELNVNALLLGDSALYLCASSLGRNSGNTIYFGEGSWLTVV.

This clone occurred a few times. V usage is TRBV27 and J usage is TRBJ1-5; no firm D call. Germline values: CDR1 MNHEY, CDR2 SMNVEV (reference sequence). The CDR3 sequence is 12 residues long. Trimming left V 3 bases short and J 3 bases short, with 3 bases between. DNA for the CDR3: TGTGCCAGCAGTTTCCTCAATCAGCCCCAGCATTTT. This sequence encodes CASSFLNQPQHF.

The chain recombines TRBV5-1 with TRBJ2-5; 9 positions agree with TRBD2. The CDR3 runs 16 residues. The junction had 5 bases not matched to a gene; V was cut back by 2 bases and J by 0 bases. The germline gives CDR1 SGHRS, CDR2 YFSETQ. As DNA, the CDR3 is TGCGCCAGCAGCTTTTTCGCTAGCGGGGACCAAGAGACCCAGTACTTC. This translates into CASSFFASGDQETQYF.

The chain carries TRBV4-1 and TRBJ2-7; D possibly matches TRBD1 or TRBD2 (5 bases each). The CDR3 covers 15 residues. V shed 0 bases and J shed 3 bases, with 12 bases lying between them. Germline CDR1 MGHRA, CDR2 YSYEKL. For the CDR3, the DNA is TGCGCCAGCAGCCAAGAGACAAGGGACGTCTACGAGCAGTACTTC. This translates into CASSQETRDVYEQYF.

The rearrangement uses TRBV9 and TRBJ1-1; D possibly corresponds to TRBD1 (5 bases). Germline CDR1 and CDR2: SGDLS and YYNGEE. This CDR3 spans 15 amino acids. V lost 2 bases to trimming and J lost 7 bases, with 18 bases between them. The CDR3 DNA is TGTGCCAGCAGCGTCTTCGTAGGGGAGAGAGTTGAAGCTTTCTTT. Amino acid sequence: CASSVFVGERVEAFF.

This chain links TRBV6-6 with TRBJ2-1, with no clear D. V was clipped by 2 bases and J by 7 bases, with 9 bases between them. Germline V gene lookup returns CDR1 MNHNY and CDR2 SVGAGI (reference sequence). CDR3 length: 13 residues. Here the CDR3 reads CASSYVYLNEQFF. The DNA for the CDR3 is TGTGCCAGCAGTTACGTCTACCTGAATGAGCAGTTCTTC.

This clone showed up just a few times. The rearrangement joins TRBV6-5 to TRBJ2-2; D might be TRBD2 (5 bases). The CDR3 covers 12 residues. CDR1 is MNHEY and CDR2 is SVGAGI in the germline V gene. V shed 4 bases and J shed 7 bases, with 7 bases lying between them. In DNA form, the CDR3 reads TGTGCCAGCAGTTTACGGGGCGGGGAGCTGTTTTTT. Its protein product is CASSLRGGELFF.